The 20 T cell receptor beta chains below come from one sample, sequenced in a study of control samples from healthy donors and cancer patients. Sequencing used immunoSEQ multiplex PCR; TCRdb keeps in-frame clones, though not all of them. The table lists fewer than 110,000 clones, roughly 91% of them singletons, with approximately 19% in the top ten. Sequencing was carried out using PBMCs. The receptors derive from a man in his 60s with lung cancer.

The rearrangement links TRBV7-6 to TRBJ2-5, with unresolved D. The CDR3 runs 12 residues. With 2 bases removed from V and 4 bases from J, the gap between germline ends came to 5 bases. The germline gives CDR1 SGHVS, CDR2 FNYEAQ. CDR3 amino acids: CASSLNGETQYF. DNA for the CDR3: TGTGCCAGCAGCTTAAATGGAGAGACCCAGTACTTC.

V is TRBV6-5 and J is TRBJ1-1; D is ambiguous. Germline lookup yields CDR1 MNHEY and CDR2 SVGAGI. The germline V and J ends were trimmed by 7 bases and 3 bases, with 9 bases remaining between them. This CDR3 contains 12 residues. The CDR3 is CASIGPYTEAFF. DNA of the CDR3: TGTGCCAGCATTGGACCCTACACTGAAGCTTTCTTT.

This chain connects TRBV3-1 (or the pseudogene TRBV3-2) to TRBJ2-7; TRBD1 matches at 7 bases. The J segment lost 2 bases and the V segment lost 3 bases, leaving 4 bases of the junction unmatched. The CDR3 extends over 14 amino acids. Per germline, CDR1 LGHDT and CDR2 YNNKEL (reference sequence). Written as DNA, the CDR3 is TGTGCCAGCAGCCACTGGGACAGTCCCTACGAGCAGTACGTC. This codes for CASSHWDSPYEQYV.

The chain joins TRBV12-3 or TRBV12-4 to TRBJ1-2, with D tentatively TRBD1 (6 bases). The CDR3 sequence is 12 residues long. Trimming shortened V by 8 bases and J by 8 bases, and 15 bases separated the two germline ends. CDR3 sequence (DNA): TGTGCCAGCGAGTCCGGGGGGCGAGGCTACACCTTC. Translation: CASESGGRGYTF.

The V gene is TRBV2, the J gene TRBJ2-5; no clear D gene. The V and J ends lost 2 bases and 2 bases respectively, with 6 bases between them. Germline CDR1 and CDR2: SNHLY and FYNNEI. The CDR3 totals 13 residues. CDR3 protein: CASSEQQQETQYF. In DNA, the CDR3 is TGTGCCAGCAGTGAACAACAGCAAGAGACCCAGTACTTC.

This chain links TRBV6-5 with TRBJ1-1; 9 bases align to TRBD1. This CDR3 is built from 13 residues. V was clipped by 6 bases and J by 4 bases; unmatched bases: 3. In germline, CDR1 is MNHEY, CDR2 SVGAGI. CDR3 region: CASRKDRGTEAFF. CDR3 DNA sequence: TGTGCCAGCAGAAAGGACAGGGGCACTGAAGCTTTCTTT.

The rearrangement links TRBV5-1 to TRBJ1-1, with D perhaps matching TRBD1 (5 bases). V lost 4 bases, J lost 9 bases, and 16 bases lay in between. CDR3 length equals 13 residues. Germline V gene lookup returns CDR1 SGHRS and CDR2 YFSETQ. The CDR3 reads CASSEQGGTKAFF. CDR3 in DNA: TGCGCCAGCAGCGAGCAGGGAGGAACCAAAGCTTTCTTT.

The rearrangement links TRBV24-1 to TRBJ1-2; 11 bases align to TRBD1. The CDR3 spans 18 residues. CDR1 and CDR2 (germline): KGHDR, SFDVKD. The J segment lost 0 bases and the V segment lost 4 bases, leaving 9 bases of the junction unmatched. Here the CDR3 reads CATSDGTGGTTANYGYTF. The DNA of the CDR3 is TGTGCCACCAGTGACGGGACAGGGGGGACAACAGCTAACTATGGCTACACCTTC.

This clone was observed once. V is TRBV5-1 and J is TRBJ2-3; D gene unclear. V was shortened by 6 bases and J by 3 bases, with 14 bases between the two germline ends. The CDR3 runs to 14 residues. Looked up from germline, CDR1 is SGHRS and CDR2 is YFSETQ. DNA of the CDR3: TGCGCCAGCACCTCGCTAATCGATACAGATACGCAGTATTTT. Protein: CASTSLIDTDTQYF.

The chain combines TRBV24-1 with TRBJ2-3; the D gene is possibly TRBD2 (7 bases). Trimming left V 0 bases short and J 2 bases short, with 11 bases between. This CDR3 region has 16 residues. Germline V gene data show CDR1 as KGHDR and CDR2 as SFDVKD. CDR3 sequence: CATSDLAGAYTDTQYF. The CDR3 DNA reads TGTGCCACCAGTGATTTGGCGGGGGCCTACACAGATACGCAGTATTTT.

The V gene is TRBV7-2, the J gene TRBJ2-7; 7 positions match TRBD1. The CDR3 covers 14 residues. Germline V CDR1 and CDR2: SGHTA, FQGNSA. J was trimmed by 4 bases and V by 4 bases; bases with no gene match: 7. Here the CDR3 reads CASSYNRGGYEQYV. CDR3 nucleotide sequence: TGTGCCAGCAGCTATAACAGGGGTGGGTACGAGCAGTACGTC.

This chain links TRBV2 with TRBJ1-2; D is possibly TRBD1 (5 bases). The germline CDR1 and CDR2 sequences are SNHLY and FYNNEI. The CDR3 has 13 residues. Trimming took off 5 bases at V and 1 base at J, with 8 bases between the two ends. The CDR3 DNA reads TGTGCCAGCAGTATACAGGTTAACTATGGCTACACCTTC. This gives the protein CASSIQVNYGYTF. Full variable domain (outside the CDR3, taken from reference TRBV2 and TRBJ1-2): EPEVTQTPSHQVTQMGQEVILRCVPISNHLYFYWYRQILGQKVEFLVSFYNNEISEKSEIFDDQFSVERPDGSNFTLKIRSTKLEDSAMYFCASSIQVNYGYTFGSGTRLTVV.

The V gene is TRBV6-5, the J gene TRBJ1-1; no reliable D call. The CDR3 consists of 14 residues. V was shortened by 6 bases and J by 0 bases, with 11 bases between the two germline ends. CDR1 and CDR2 from the germline V gene are MNHEY and SVGAGI. The CDR3 bases are TGTGCCAGCAGATGGGATTCAATGAACACTGAAGCTTTCTTT. Protein: CASRWDSMNTEAFF.

The chain is built from TRBV3-1 (or the pseudogene TRBV3-2) and TRBJ1-3; no definite D call. The germline V gene encodes CDR1 LGHDT and CDR2 YNNKEL (reference sequence). V gave up 8 bases and J gave up 0 bases, with 14 bases separating them. This CDR3 contains 15 residues. The CDR3 sequence is CASATGGFSGNTIYF. CDR3 coding DNA: TGTGCCAGCGCCACCGGAGGGTTCTCTGGAAACACCATATATTTT.

The chain employs TRBV6-1 and TRBJ1-5, with unresolved D. The germline V gene has CDR1 MNHNS and CDR2 SASEGT. There are 16 residues in the CDR3. V gave up 2 bases and J gave up 5 bases, with 16 bases separating them. The CDR3 sequence is CASSEHSLRSDQPQHF. CDR3 nucleotide sequence: TGTGCCAGCAGTGAACATAGCCTTAGGTCCGATCAGCCCCAGCATTTT.

This clone showed up just once. The chain combines TRBV27 with TRBJ1-5; 7 positions match TRBD1. The length of the CDR3 is 14 residues. Germline V gives CDR1 MNHEY, CDR2 SMNVEV (reference sequence). V lost 6 bases to trimming and J lost 11 bases; unmatched junction nucleotides: 13. The CDR3 DNA reads as TGTGCCAGCAGCTACGGGACAGATCTTGGGGCCCAGCATTTT. Amino acid sequence: CASSYGTDLGAQHF.

The rearrangement links TRBV7-3 to TRBJ1-1; D remains ambiguous. CDR3 length equals 14 residues. Trimming stripped 5 bases from V and 5 bases from J, with 15 bases between. The germline V gene has CDR1 SGHTA and CDR2 FQGTGA. The CDR3 DNA reads as TGTGCCAGCAGCCCCTCTGGATTCGGTACTGAAGCTTTCTTT. Its protein product is CASSPSGFGTEAFF.

V is TRBV5-1 and J is TRBJ2-3, with D perhaps matching TRBD2 (5 bases). Looked up from germline, CDR1 is SGHRS and CDR2 is YFSETQ. Trimming pared 0 bases from V and 0 bases from J, leaving 5 bases between. The CDR3 totals 14 residues. In DNA form, the CDR3 reads TGCGCCAGCAGCTTGGGGACTAGCACAGATACGCAGTATTTT. It yields the protein CASSLGTSTDTQYF.

V gene TRBV18 combines with J gene TRBJ2-1, with D perhaps matching TRBD1 or TRBD2 (6 bases each). This CDR3 spans 14 amino acids. The V end lost 3 bases, the J end lost 4 bases, and 10 bases lay between the germline ends. Per germline, CDR1 KGHSH and CDR2 LQKENI. CDR3 protein: CASSPGGGYNEQFF. The CDR3 DNA reads TGTGCCAGCTCACCCGGGGGCGGATACAATGAGCAGTTCTTC. The variable domain in full, completed from reference TRBV18 and TRBJ2-1, reads NAGVMQNPRHLVRRRGQEARLRCSPMKGHSHVYWYRQLPEEGLKFMVYLQKENIIDESGMPKERFSAEFPKEGPSILRIQQVVRGDSAAYFCASSPGGGYNEQFFGPGTRLTVL.

As DNA, the CDR3 is TGTGCCAGCAGTGTTGACGGCTTAGGGGGCTACACCTTC. This gives the protein CASSVDGLGGYTF. This chain joins TRBV6-6 and TRBJ1-2; no reliable D call. The CDR3 totals 13 residues. V lost 5 bases, J lost 8 bases, and 15 bases lay in between. Germline loops: CDR1 MNHNY, CDR2 SVGAGI (reference sequence).